This T cell receptor beta chain was sequenced during a study of blood T cell repertoires in COVID-19. Study information: Samples came from the United States, Italy and Spain, spanning acute and convalescent COVID-19.

Participants were aged about 18 to 100 years from roughly 26 US areas. Recovered participants had two consecutive negative NP/OP PCR tests, healthcare professional clearance, or symptom resolution. Original processing notes: Using reference gene primer amplification, nucleated cell counts were estimated. Sequencing used immunoSEQ multiplex PCR; TCRdb keeps in-frame clones, though not all of them. The V and J calls and clone size come from that table; D and trimming were worked out from the DNA. The table records approximately 180,000 clones, roughly 88% of them present only once. This CDR3 region has 13 residues. CDR1 SGHAT and CDR2 FQNNGV come from the germline V gene. Trimming took off 3 bases at V and 7 bases at J, with 12 bases between the two ends.

The V gene is TRBV11-2, the J gene TRBJ1-1, with D hard to call. The TCR originated in a man aged 50 or older who had recovered from COVID-19. Material: PBMCs or T cells enriched from blood (not recorded which). CDR3 loop: CASSFHSGSEAFF. Written as DNA, the CDR3 is TGTGCCAGCAGCTTCCACTCGGGGAGTGAAGCTTTCTTT.